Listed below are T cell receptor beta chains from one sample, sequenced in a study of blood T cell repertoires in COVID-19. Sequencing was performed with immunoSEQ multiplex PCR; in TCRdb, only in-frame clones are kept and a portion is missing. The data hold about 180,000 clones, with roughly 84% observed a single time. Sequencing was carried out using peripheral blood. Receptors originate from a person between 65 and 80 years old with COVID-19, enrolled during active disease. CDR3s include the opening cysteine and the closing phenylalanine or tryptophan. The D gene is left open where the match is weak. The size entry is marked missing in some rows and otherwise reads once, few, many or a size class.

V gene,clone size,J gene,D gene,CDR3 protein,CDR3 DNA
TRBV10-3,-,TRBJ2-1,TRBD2,CAISPSGGSNNEQFF,TGTGCCATCAGTCCAAGCGGGGGTTCCAACAATGAGCAGTTCTTC
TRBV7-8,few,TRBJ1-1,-,CASSPPGTEAFF,TGTGCCAGCAGCCCCCCCGGGACTGAAGCTTTCTTT
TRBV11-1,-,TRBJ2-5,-,CASSFGQNQETQYF,TGTGCCAGCAGCTTCGGACAAAACCAAGAGACCCAGTACTTC
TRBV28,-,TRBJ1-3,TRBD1,CASLGGMDRASGNTIYF,TGTGCCAGTCTCGGGGGGATGGACAGGGCCTCTGGAAACACCATATATTTT
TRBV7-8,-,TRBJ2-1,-,CASIMRGEGYNEQFF,TGTGCCAGCATCATGAGGGGGGAGGGTTACAATGAGCAGTTCTTC
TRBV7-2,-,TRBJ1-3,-,CASSFRTGSGNTIYF,TGTGCCAGCAGCTTCCGCACAGGGTCGGGAAACACCATATATTTT
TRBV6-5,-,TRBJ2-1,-,CASRQGGGNEQFF,TGTGCCAGCAGACAGGGCGGTGGTAATGAGCAGTTCTTC
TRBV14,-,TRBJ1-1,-,CASLTGMNTEAFF,TGTGCCAGTCTTACAGGAATGAACACTGAAGCTTTCTTT
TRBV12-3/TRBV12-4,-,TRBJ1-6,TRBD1,CASGTGGNSPLHF,TGTGCCAGCGGAACAGGGGGTAATTCACCCCTCCACTTT
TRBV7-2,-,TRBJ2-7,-,CASSLEGRGYEQYF,TGTGCCAGCAGCTTAGAGGGCAGGGGCTACGAGCAGTACTTC
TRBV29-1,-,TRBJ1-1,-,CSGGKGDTEAFF,TGCAGCGGAGGGAAGGGGGACACTGAAGCTTTCTTT
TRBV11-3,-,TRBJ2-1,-,CASSLNSNEQFF,TGTGCCAGCAGCTTGAACTCAAATGAGCAGTTCTTC
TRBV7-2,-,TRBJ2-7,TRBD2,CASTPLAGGAYEQYF,TGTGCCAGCACCCCCTTAGCGGGAGGAGCCTACGAGCAGTACTTC
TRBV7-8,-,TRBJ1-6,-,CASSLRRIGGGSKENNSPLHF,TGTGCCAGCAGCTTACGGCGAATTGGGGGAGGGAGTAAAGAAAATAATTCACCCCTCCACTTT
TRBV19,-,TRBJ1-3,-,CASRRFSGNTIYF,TGTGCCAGTAGACGGTTCTCTGGAAACACCATATATTTT
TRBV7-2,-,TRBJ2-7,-,CASSWGQFYEQYF,TGTGCCAGCAGCTGGGGACAATTCTACGAGCAGTACTTC
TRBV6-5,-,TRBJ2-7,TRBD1,CASDRAGYEQYF,TGTGCCAGTGACAGGGCGGGCTACGAGCAGTACTTC
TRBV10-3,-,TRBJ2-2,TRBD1,CAISYDRGLLSGELFF,TGTGCCATCAGTTACGACAGGGGGCTACTTTCCGGGGAGCTGTTTTTT
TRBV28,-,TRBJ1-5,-,CASVSRTENQPQHF,TGTGCCAGCGTTAGTCGGACAGAAAATCAGCCCCAGCATTTT
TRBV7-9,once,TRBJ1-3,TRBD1,CASSLGGGQGISGNTIYF,TGTGCCAGCAGCTTAGGCGGGGGACAGGGAATCTCTGGAAACACCATATATTTT
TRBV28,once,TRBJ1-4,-,CASSNPRGEKLFF,TGTGCCAGTTCGAATCCTCGGGGTGAAAAACTGTTTTTT
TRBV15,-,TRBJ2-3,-,CATSTLLSTDTQYF,TGTGCCACCAGCACCCTCTTAAGCACAGATACGCAGTATTTT
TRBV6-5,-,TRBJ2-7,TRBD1,CASSRDREYEQYF,TGTGCCAGCAGCCGGGACAGGGAATACGAGCAGTACTTC
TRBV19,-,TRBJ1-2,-,CASSIFSSQGRNYGYTF,TGTGCCAGTAGTATTTTCTCGTCGCAGGGAAGAAACTATGGCTACACCTTC
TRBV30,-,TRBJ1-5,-,CAWSTPDQPQHF,TGTGCCTGGTCCACCCCAGATCAGCCCCAGCATTTT
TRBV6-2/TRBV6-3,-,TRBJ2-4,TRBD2,CASSALAGGLSTKNIQYF,TGTGCCAGCAGTGCTCTAGCGGGAGGGCTATCCACCAAAAACATTCAGTACTTC
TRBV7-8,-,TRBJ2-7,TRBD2,CASSLETFGLAADEQYF,TGTGCCAGCAGCCTCGAAACGTTTGGACTAGCGGCGGACGAGCAGTACTTC
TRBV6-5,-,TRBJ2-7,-,CASSPSRGKTYEQYF,TGTGCCAGCAGTCCCTCCCGGGGGAAGACCTACGAGCAGTACTTC
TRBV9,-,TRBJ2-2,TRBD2,CASSPSMLAGQHGELFF,TGTGCCAGCAGCCCAAGCATGCTAGCGGGGCAGCACGGGGAGCTGTTTTTT
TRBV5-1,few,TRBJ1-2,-,CASSLQSTNYGYTF,TGCGCCAGCAGCTTACAGAGTACTAACTATGGCTACACCTTC
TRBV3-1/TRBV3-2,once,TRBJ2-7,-,CASSQGTTLSYEQYF,TGTGCCAGCAGCCAAGGGACTACTCTTTCCTACGAGCAGTACTTC
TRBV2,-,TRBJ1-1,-,CASSEAGGLVSEAFF,TGTGCCAGCAGTGAAGCGGGGGGGCTGGTTTCTGAAGCTTTCTTT
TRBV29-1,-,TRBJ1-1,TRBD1,CSVATGIPLTEAFF,TGCAGCGTTGCGACAGGGATCCCCCTTACTGAAGCTTTCTTT
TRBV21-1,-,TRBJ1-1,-,CASSNQEPGQQNTEAFF,TGTGCCAGCAGCAATCAGGAACCGGGACAGCAGAACACTGAAGCTTTCTTT
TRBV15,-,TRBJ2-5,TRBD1,CATSGAGTEQETQYF,TGTGCCACCAGCGGAGCCGGGACAGAGCAAGAGACCCAGTACTTC
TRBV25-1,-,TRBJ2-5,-,CASSEYLTGNQETQYF,TGTGCCAGCAGTGAATACCTGACAGGAAACCAAGAGACCCAGTACTTC
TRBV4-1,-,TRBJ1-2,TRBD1,CASSSPDRGYGYTF,TGCGCCAGCAGCAGTCCGGACAGGGGATATGGCTACACCTTC
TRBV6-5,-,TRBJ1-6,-,CASNPGNRRSPLHF,TGTGCCAGCAACCCAGGGAATCGTCGATCACCCCTCCACTTT
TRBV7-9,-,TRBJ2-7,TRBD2,CASTIAGGAYEQYF,TGTGCCAGCACCATAGCGGGGGGAGCCTACGAGCAGTACTTC
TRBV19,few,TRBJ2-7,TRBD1,CASSISALRDSRYEQYF,TGTGCCAGTAGTATCTCCGCGCTCCGGGACAGCCGCTACGAGCAGTACTTC
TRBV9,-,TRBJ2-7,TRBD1,CASSSGTGSHEQYF,TGTGCCAGCAGCTCCGGGACAGGGAGCCACGAGCAGTACTTC
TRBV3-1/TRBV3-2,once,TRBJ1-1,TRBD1,CASSQDRGPAATEAFF,TGTGCCAGCAGCCAAGATAGGGGGCCCGCGGCCACTGAAGCTTTCTTT
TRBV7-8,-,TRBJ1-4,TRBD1,CASSLGTGEFNEKLFF,TGTGCCAGCAGCTTAGGGACAGGAGAGTTTAATGAAAAACTGTTTTTT
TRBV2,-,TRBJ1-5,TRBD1,CASSLRQGDQPQHF,TGTGCCAGCAGTCTCCGACAGGGTGACCAGCCCCAGCATTTT
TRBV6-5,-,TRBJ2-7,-,CASSTTSPYVEQYF,TGTGCCAGCAGTACCACTAGTCCCTACGTCGAGCAGTACTTC
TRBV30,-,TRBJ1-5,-,CAWSKGANQPQHF,TGTGCCTGGAGTAAAGGGGCGAATCAGCCCCAGCATTTT
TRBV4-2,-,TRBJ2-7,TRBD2,CASSQVRTSPLRF,TGTGCCAGCAGCCAAGTCAGGACTAGCCCTCTGCGCTTC
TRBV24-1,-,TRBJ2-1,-,CATSDFLRGGEQFF,TGTGCCACCAGTGATTTTCTCAGGGGCGGTGAGCAGTTCTTC
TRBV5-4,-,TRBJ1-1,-,CASSLVAGMNTEAFF,TGTGCCAGCAGCTTGGTGGCAGGAATGAACACTGAAGCTTTCTTT
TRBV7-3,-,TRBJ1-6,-,CASSLNGQGTNSPLHF,TGTGCCAGCAGCTTAAACGGTCAGGGGACGAATTCACCCCTCCACTTT
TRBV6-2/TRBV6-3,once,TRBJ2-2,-,CASSRDTGELFF,TGTGCCAGCAGCCGAGACACCGGGGAGCTGTTTTTT
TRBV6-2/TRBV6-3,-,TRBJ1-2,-,CASSYSIRGGYTF,TGTGCCAGCAGTTACTCGATCAGGGGTGGCTACACCTTC
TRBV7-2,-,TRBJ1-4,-,CASRRTAQNEKLFF,TGTGCCAGCAGAAGGACAGCTCAAAATGAAAAACTGTTTTTT
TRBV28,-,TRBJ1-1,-,CASSGASSTKAFF,TGTGCCAGCAGTGGTGCGTCTTCCACCAAAGCTTTCTTT
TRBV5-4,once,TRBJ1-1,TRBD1,CASSLVGRGTNTEAFF,TGTGCCAGCAGCTTGGTTGGCAGGGGGACGAACACTGAAGCTTTCTTT
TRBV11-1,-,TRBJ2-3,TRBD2,CASSFRLAGLDTQYF,TGTGCCAGCAGCTTCCGACTAGCGGGGCTAGATACGCAGTATTTT
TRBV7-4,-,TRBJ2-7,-,CASSLGDSYEQYF,TGTGCCAGCAGCTTAGGAGACAGCTACGAGCAGTACTTC